This TCR beta chain was captured in a study of graft-versus-host responses after intestinal transplantation. Study as a whole: The recipients all started with anti-thymocyte globulin induction and then took tacrolimus and steroids for 3 to 4 years. Findings of the study overall: Association was observed between peak circulating GvH clone levels and early post-transplant HvG declines.

TCRdb's table, derived via immunoSEQ multiplex PCR, lists solely in-frame clones and lacks some. Altogether about 61,000 clones are present, roughly 93% being singletons, with the ten largest covering about 0.4%. This clone has only a few counts. Its antigen is currently unknown. Germline V gene data show CDR1 as LNHDA and CDR2 as SQIVND (reference sequence). V shed 1 base and J shed 0 bases, with 19 bases lying between them. There are 19 residues in the CDR3. The source was unstimulated CD4+ T cells sorted from spleen or lymph node cells, collected before transplant. The chain uses TRBV19 and TRBJ1-3; D remains unclear. The sequence was obtained from a human donor who was the organ donor for an intestinal transplant. The CDR3 DNA is TGTGCCAGTAGTATAGCGGTTTCGGGTCCAGGCGCCTCTGGAAACACCATATATTTT. It yields the protein CASSIAVSGPGASGNTIYF.